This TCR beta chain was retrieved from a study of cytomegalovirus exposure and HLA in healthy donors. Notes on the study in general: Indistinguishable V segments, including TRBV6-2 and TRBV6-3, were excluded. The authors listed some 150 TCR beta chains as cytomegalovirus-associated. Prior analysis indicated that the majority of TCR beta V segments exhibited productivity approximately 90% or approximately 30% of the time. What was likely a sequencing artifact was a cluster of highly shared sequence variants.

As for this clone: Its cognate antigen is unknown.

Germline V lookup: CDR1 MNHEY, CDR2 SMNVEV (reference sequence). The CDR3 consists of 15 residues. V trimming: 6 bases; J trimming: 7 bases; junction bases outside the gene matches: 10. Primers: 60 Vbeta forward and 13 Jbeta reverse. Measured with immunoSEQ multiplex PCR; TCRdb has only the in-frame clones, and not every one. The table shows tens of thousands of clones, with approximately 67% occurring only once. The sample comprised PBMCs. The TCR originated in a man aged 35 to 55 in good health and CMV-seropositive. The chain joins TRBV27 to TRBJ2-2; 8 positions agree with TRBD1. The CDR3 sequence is CASSKGQGRDGELFF. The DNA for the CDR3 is TGTGCCAGCAGCAAAGGACAGGGTAGGGACGGGGAGCTGTTTTTT.